This T cell receptor beta chain stems from a study of T cells in Graves' hyperthyroidism and ophthalmopathy. V was shortened by 0 bases and J by 8 bases, with 16 bases between the two germline ends. Germline lookup yields CDR1 LGHDT and CDR2 YNNKEL (reference sequence). The CDR3 is 15 amino acids. Regions amplified from RNA transcripts were the TCR beta CDR3 regions. The study used the HTBI primer set for a first-round RT-PCR of the TCR CDR3. TCRdb reanalysed the multiplex PCR reads using MiXCR and keeps one entry per CDR3 protein. This sample has about 400,000 distinct CDR3 sequences; about 15% occur once, and the top ten carry around 13%. The table lists this clonotype with many counts. Ophthalmopathy cases met thresholds of Clinical Activity Score at least 3, NOSPECS grade at least 4 and duration under 3 months. Lactation, pregnancy, other autoimmune disease or uncontrolled infection excluded patients.

The V gene is TRBV3-1, the J gene TRBJ1-2, with D maybe TRBD1 (5 bases). Specimen: blood. This clonotype originated in a young man with Graves' ophthalmopathy. CDR3 bases: TGTGCCAGCAGCCAAGATCAGGGATTTGGATTCGGCTACACCTTC. Translation: CASSQDQGFGFGYTF. The full variable domain, completed using reference TRBV3-1 and TRBJ1-2, is DTAVSQTPKYLVTQMGNDKSIKCEQNLGHDTMYWYKQDSKKFLKIMFSYNNKELIINETVPNRFSPKSPDKAHLNLHINSLELGDSAVYFCASSQDQGFGFGYTFGSGTRLTVV.